These 31 T cell receptor beta chains share one sample of origin, sequenced in a study of CD8 T cells in Susac syndrome. RNA in amounts of roughly 0.5 to 1 ug was reverse transcribed with random hexamers. TCRdb re-analysed the immunoSEQ multiplex PCR reads in MiXCR, keeping a single row per CDR3 protein. The table lists under 200,000 distinct CDR3 sequences, 91% of them singletons. Input material: CD4+ T cells from PBMCs. The receptor source for this set is a human donor with Susac syndrome.

This chain links TRBV2 with TRBJ2-1; 11 bases match TRBD2. V lost 7 bases, J lost 10 bases, and 9 bases stayed unmatched. The V gene's germline CDR1 is SNHLY and CDR2 FYNNEI. CDR3 size: 14 residues. The CDR3 DNA reads TGTGCCAGCATGCGGCTAGCGGGAGGAGGGGAGCAGTTCTTC. Translation gives CASMRLAGGGEQFF.

The rearrangement joins TRBV2 to TRBJ2-3, with D possibly being TRBD2 (6 bases). Trimming cost V 10 bases and J 2 bases, with 16 bases left between them. From germline, CDR1 is SNHLY and CDR2 FYNNEI. The CDR3 is 14 amino acids. The CDR3 protein is CATPGRGYTDTQYF. The CDR3 DNA is TGTGCCACCCCAGGACGGGGGTACACAGATACGCAGTATTTT.

The CDR3 nucleotides read TGCAGTGCCCCTCAGAGCGGGACCTACAATGAGCAGTTCTTC. Its translation: CSAPQSGTYNEQFF. This chain links TRBV20-1 with TRBJ2-1; TRBD2 matches at 7 bases. CDR3 length: 14 amino acids. CDR1 and CDR2 from the germline V gene are DFQATT and SNEGSKA (reference sequence). With 6 bases clipped from V and 2 bases from J, the junction kept 7 bases outside the gene matches.

There are a few counts of this clonotype. Germline is not matched at one junction end, which may reflect a read error. This chain uses TRBV7-8 with TRBJ2-1; D possibly corresponds to TRBD2 (6 bases). CDR3 length equals 16 residues. Germline lookup yields CDR1 SGHVS and CDR2 FQNEAQ. The CDR3 DNA is TGTGCCAGCAGCTTAGAGACTAGTCACTGGGGCAATCAGCAGTTCTTC. The encoded protein is CASSLETSHWGNQQFF. The variable domain in full, with the rest retrieved from reference TRBV7-8 and TRBJ2-1, is GAGVSQSPRYKVAKRGQDVALRCDPISGHVSLFWYQQALGQGPEFLTYFQNEAQLDKSGLPSDRFFAERPEGSVSTLKIQRTQQEDSAVYLCASSLETSHWGNQQFFGPGTRLTVL.

The V gene is TRBV20-1, the J gene TRBJ2-2; 8 bases fit TRBD1. From germline, CDR1 is DFQATT and CDR2 SNEGSKA (reference sequence). The CDR3 covers 15 residues. Losses at the gene ends were 2 bases for V and 4 bases for J; bases not matched to a gene: 6. The CDR3 DNA sequence: TGCAGTGCTAGAAGGGACAGGCGCGGCACCGGGGAGCTGTTTTTT. It translates to CSARRDRRGTGELFF.

V and J are TRBV18 and TRBJ1-1; D is unresolved. The CDR3 sequence is 15 residues long. Germline V lookup: CDR1 KGHSH, CDR2 LQKENI. V shed 5 bases and J shed 6 bases, with 19 bases lying between them. The CDR3 here is CASSSQRGYGSEAFF. CDR3 bases: TGTGCCAGCTCATCCCAGCGCGGGTACGGCTCTGAAGCTTTCTTT.

The rearrangement uses TRBV28 and TRBJ1-2; 9 nucleotides agree with TRBD1. The CDR3 extends over 16 amino acids. Germline V lookup: CDR1 MDHEN, CDR2 SYDVKM. The V segment lost 8 bases and the J segment 6 bases; nucleotides outside the gene matches: 16. CDR3 in DNA: TGTGCCAGCTGCATGACACAGGGGGCGGGTAAAGATGGCTACACCTTC. Translation: CASCMTQGAGKDGYTF.

The count of this clonotype is one. The rearrangement links TRBV18 to TRBJ2-1, with 9 bases lining up with TRBD2. The CDR3 has 14 amino acids. The junction had 5 bases not matched to a gene; V was cut back by 3 bases and J by 8 bases. Germline V gene lookup returns CDR1 KGHSH and CDR2 LQKENI. The CDR3 reads CASSPNGGRDEQFF. CDR3 in DNA: TGTGCCAGCTCACCGAATGGCGGGAGGGATGAGCAGTTCTTC.

This clonotype was observed a handful of times. The J gene is TRBJ2-7, the V gene TRBV10-3; D unresolved. The CDR3 has 13 residues. Per the germline V gene, CDR1 is ENHRY and CDR2 is SYGVKD. Trimming stripped 4 bases from V and 2 bases from J, with 9 bases between. The CDR3 loop reads CAISGGPTYEQYF. The CDR3 DNA follows: TGTGCCATCAGTGGTGGACCCACCTACGAGCAGTACTTC.

The CDR3 protein is CASSLLAGTSGQETQYF. CDR3 sequence (DNA): TGTGCCAGCAGCTTATTAGCGGGGACTAGCGGTCAAGAGACCCAGTACTTC. The chain carries TRBV7-2 and TRBJ2-5; 11 bases are shared with TRBD2. The CDR3 totals 17 residues. The J segment lost 2 bases and the V segment lost 2 bases, leaving 7 bases of the junction unmatched. The germline CDR1 and CDR2 sequences are SGHTA and FQGNSA.

The genes are TRBV7-2 and TRBJ2-1; possibly TRBD2 for D (5 bases). CDR3 length: 15 residues. CDR1 is SGHTA and CDR2 is FQGNSA in the germline V gene. Trimming shortened V by 5 bases and J by 4 bases, and 15 bases separated the two germline ends. The CDR3 spells CASSQSGVRYNEQFF. The CDR3 nucleotides are TGTGCCAGCAGCCAAAGCGGCGTCCGGTACAATGAGCAGTTCTTC.

The chain is built from TRBV9 and TRBJ1-5, with D perhaps matching TRBD1 (5 bases). V was shortened by 4 bases and J by 6 bases, with 17 bases between the two germline ends. Looked up from germline, CDR1 is SGDLS and CDR2 is YYNGEE. The CDR3 length is 15 residues. In nucleotides, the CDR3 is TGTGCCAGCAGCCCCATGGACGGGGGAGGTCAGCCCCAGCATTTT. It yields the protein CASSPMDGGGQPQHF.

The chain combines TRBV15 with TRBJ1-3; D not resolved. The V end was cut by 0 bases, the J end by 2 bases, with 5 bases between. CDR1 and CDR2 from the germline V gene are LNHNV and YYDKDF (reference sequence). The CDR3 covers 14 residues. CDR3 amino acids: CATSRDYAGNTIYF. CDR3 DNA sequence: TGTGCCACCAGCAGAGATTACGCTGGAAACACCATATATTTT. Complete variable domain (other parts from reference TRBV15 and TRBJ1-3): DAMVIQNPRYQVTQFGKPVTLSCSQTLNHNVMYWYQQKSSQAPKLLFHYYDKDFNNEADTPDNFQSRRPNTSFCFLDIRSPGLGDTAMYLCATSRDYAGNTIYFGEGSWLTVV.

The chain has TRBV5-6 and TRBJ2-7, with D possibly being TRBD2 (6 bases). The V gene's germline CDR1 is SGHDT and CDR2 YYEEEE. The CDR3 runs 14 residues. V gave up 1 base and J gave up 5 bases, with 13 bases separating them. The CDR3 DNA reads as TGTGCCAGCAGCTTGTTGGAGGGGTCCGACGAGCAGTACTTC. Amino acids: CASSLLEGSDEQYF.

The genes are TRBV20-1 and TRBJ2-3; D unclear. Germline-derived CDR1 and CDR2 are DFQATT and SNEGSKA (reference sequence). V was shortened by 2 bases and J by 1 base, with 16 bases between the two germline ends. The CDR3 covers 16 residues. CDR3 nucleotide sequence: TGCAGTGCTAGATTTGGTGGGAAATACGGCACAGATACGCAGTATTTT. Translated: CSARFGGKYGTDTQYF.

This sequence joins TRBV7-9 and TRBJ1-5; D is uncertain. V dropped 1 base and J dropped 0 bases, with 7 bases sitting between them. CDR3 length: 15 amino acids. Germline lookup yields CDR1 SEHNR and CDR2 FQNEAQ (reference sequence). The CDR3 here is CASSLDGISNQPQHF. For the CDR3, the DNA is TGTGCCAGCAGCTTAGATGGAATTAGCAATCAGCCCCAGCATTTT.

The chain has TRBV5-4 and TRBJ2-7; tentatively, D is TRBD2 (6 bases). Germline assignment: CDR1 SGHNT and CDR2 YYREEE (reference sequence). This CDR3 has 15 amino acids. Trimming shortened V by 1 base and J by 8 bases, and 19 bases separated the two germline ends. CDR3: CASSLPGLGSDKQYF. The CDR3 DNA is TGTGCCAGCAGCTTGCCGGGACTGGGATCTGACAAGCAGTACTTC.

The CDR3 bases are TGTGCCAGCAGCGTTGTAGCGTGGGGTAAGCAGTTCTTC. Protein: CASSVVAWGKQFF. The chain joins TRBV9 to TRBJ2-1, with TRBD2 as a possible D gene (5 bases). Germline V CDR1 and CDR2: SGDLS, YYNGEE. The V gene lost 2 bases and the J gene lost 11 bases, with 14 bases spanning the gap. The CDR3 is 13 residues long.

The chain links TRBV6-1 to TRBJ1-3, with D possibly being TRBD1 (5 bases). Trimming removed 1 base from V and 1 base from J, with 8 bases in between. The germline V gene has CDR1 MNHNS and CDR2 SASEGT. CDR3 length equals 15 residues. The CDR3 nucleotides read TGTGCCAGCAGTGAAGGACAGACTTCTGGAAACACCATATATTTT. Its translation is CASSEGQTSGNTIYF.

V gene TRBV12-3 or TRBV12-4 combines with J gene TRBJ1-5; 9 bases match TRBD1. The CDR3 is made up of 16 amino acids. The ends lost 6 bases at V and 4 bases at J; junction bases unmatched: 10. The CDR3: CASSRSGTGFNQPQHF. Here the CDR3 DNA reads TGTGCCAGCAGCCGATCCGGGACAGGGTTTAATCAGCCCCAGCATTTT.

V is TRBV6-1 and J is TRBJ1-2, with D hard to call. The CDR3 contains 16 residues. Germline V gene lookup returns CDR1 MNHNS and CDR2 SASEGT. The germline V and J ends were trimmed by 2 bases and 1 base, with 14 bases remaining between them. The CDR3 sequence is CASSELSGRLNYGYTF. The CDR3 nucleotides are TGTGCCAGCAGTGAATTGTCAGGCCGTCTTAACTATGGCTACACCTTC.

The chain employs TRBV20-1 and TRBJ2-3; 10 positions match TRBD2. J lost 1 base, V lost 1 base, and 2 bases had no gene match. CDR1 and CDR2 from the germline V gene are DFQATT and SNEGSKA (reference sequence). The CDR3 runs to 15 residues. CDR3 coding DNA: TGCAGTGCTAGAGGACTAGCGGGCCGCACAGATACGCAGTATTTT. Protein: CSARGLAGRTDTQYF.

This rearrangement joins TRBV7-2 to TRBJ2-7, with D tentatively TRBD1 (6 bases). The CDR3 is made up of 15 amino acids. Germline CDR1 and CDR2: SGHTA and FQGNSA. V lost 1 base and J lost 2, with 12 bases in between. The CDR3 nucleotides read TGTGCCAGCAGCTTAGGTCGTGACAGGACCTACGAGCAGTACTTC. Protein product: CASSLGRDRTYEQYF.

The chain is built from TRBV5-1 and TRBJ2-2; D gene uncertain. This CDR3 comprises 16 residues. Trimming took 1 base from V and 0 from J, leaving 10 bases between them. Germline CDR1 reads SGHRS; CDR2 reads YFSETQ. CDR3 residues: CASSLMVPSNTGELFF. The CDR3 nucleotides read TGCGCCAGCAGCTTGATGGTCCCTTCGAACACCGGGGAGCTGTTTTTT.

J is TRBJ2-6 and V is TRBV9; D ambiguous. The germline CDR1 and CDR2 sequences are SGDLS and YYNGEE. Deletions cut 0 bases from V and 0 bases from J, with 4 bases between. The CDR3 is 15 amino acids. As DNA, the CDR3 is TGTGCCAGCAGCGTAGTAGGCTCTGGGGCCAACGTCCTGACTTTC. Protein product: CASSVVGSGANVLTF.

This clonotype was detected once. This sequence joins TRBV27 and TRBJ1-1; 10 bases match TRBD1. The CDR3 is 15 residues long. Trimming took 3 bases from V and 3 from J; bases not matched to a gene: 4. From germline, CDR1 is MNHEY and CDR2 SMNVEV (reference sequence). The CDR3 DNA sequence: TGTGCCAGCAGTTTTGACAGGGGGCTTGACACTGAAGCTTTCTTT. This sequence encodes CASSFDRGLDTEAFF.

This clonotype was counted between two and nine times. The V and J genes are TRBV30 and TRBJ2-3; unclear D gene. The CDR3 loop spans 11 amino acids. Looked up from germline, CDR1 is GTSNPN and CDR2 is SVGIG (reference sequence). Deletions cut 1 base from V and 4 bases from J, with 3 bases between. The CDR3 DNA reads TGTGCCTGGAGTGCCGCAGATACGCAGTATTTT. This codes for CAWSAADTQYF.

The chain links TRBV19 to TRBJ2-4, with D possibly TRBD2 on 5 matching bases. Trimming removed 3 bases from V and 6 bases from J, with 15 bases in between. This CDR3 is 15 amino acids long. CDR1 and CDR2 from the germline V gene are LNHDA and SQIVND (reference sequence). Here the CDR3 reads CASSIIGLAANIQYF. CDR3 DNA: TGTGCCAGTAGTATTATAGGGCTAGCAGCAAACATTCAGTACTTC.

The gene calls are TRBV6-5 and TRBJ2-1; D gene ambiguous. V gave up 3 bases and J gave up 3 bases, with 6 bases separating them. The CDR3 totals 13 residues. Germline V lookup: CDR1 MNHEY, CDR2 SVGAGI. Written as DNA, the CDR3 is TGTGCCAGCAGTTATACGGGCTACAATGAGCAGTTCTTC. This sequence encodes CASSYTGYNEQFF.

This chain connects TRBV20-1 to TRBJ1-5; D is possibly TRBD1 (5 bases). CDR3 size: 11 residues. The germline V gene encodes CDR1 DFQATT and CDR2 SNEGSKA (reference sequence). Trimming shortened V by 5 bases and J by 12 bases, and 14 bases separated the two germline ends. For the CDR3, the DNA is TGCAGTGCTGCCATCGACAGCGTCCAGCATTTT. It encodes CSAAIDSVQHF.

This sequence joins TRBV5-1 and TRBJ2-5; possibly TRBD2 for D (6 bases). The germline V gene encodes CDR1 SGHRS and CDR2 YFSETQ. The CDR3 extends over 15 amino acids. The ends were cut back, 1 base at V and 0 bases at J, with 10 bases in the middle. CDR3 in amino acids: CASSLSGDYQETQYF. As DNA, the CDR3 is TGCGCCAGCAGCTTGTCGGGGGATTACCAAGAGACCCAGTACTTC.